The TCR beta chain under discussion was sequenced for a study of regulatory T cells in long-lasting Graves disease. The study's findings and limits: Favored gene segments in persistent disease were TRBV28, TRBJ1-2 and TRBJ2-5.

Relying on iRepertoire HTBI primers and Arm-PCR of CDR3 regions, the team built TCR beta libraries. As handled by the study authors: Some 60 TRBV and 11 to 15 TRBJ segments were identified across samples. TCRdb passed the multiplex PCR reads through MiXCR, listing each CDR3 protein once. These V and J calls are TCRdb output, not the study's own analysis. The sample consists of some 250,000 distinct CDR3 sequences, 20% to 25% of them appearing once. As to time point: newly diagnosed GD, antithyroid drugs for less than 3 months. After RNA was extracted from PBMCs, the TCR library was made from it. The guidelines of the American Thyroid Association were the basis for diagnosing Graves' disease. This CDR3 contains 16 residues. The V gene's germline CDR1 is SGHTA and CDR2 FQGNSA. This clonotype was picked up one time. Antigen: not known. With a far larger clone one base away, a read error is the likely cause.

Material: peripheral blood mononuclear cells (PBMCs), obtained at new diagnosis, from a patient treated with antithyroid drugs. The chain joins TRBV7-2 to TRBJ2-7; D possibly corresponds to TRBD1 (6 bases). The DNA matches TRBJ2-3 better at its end, which makes the J call doubtful. The source is a female donor with Graves disease. CDR3 loop: CVSSLVRGSLTDTQYF. The CDR3 coding sequence is TGTGTCAGCAGCTTAGTAAGGGGGAGCCTCACGGATACGCAGTATTTT.